This entry concerns a single TCR beta chain. Its matching antigen is unknown. The CDR3 has 15 amino acids. V lost 4 bases, J lost 2 bases, and 8 bases stayed unmatched. The germline gives CDR1 SGHRS, CDR2 YFSETQ. These data are taken from a study of cytomegalovirus exposure and HLA in healthy donors. Study-wide results and limits: Rarity held for most TCR sequences, but there were some public TCRs that occurred in many donors. Upon later analysis, TCR association rates were observed to vary by HLA locus, being highest for DRB1 and lowest for HLA-C. Cytomegalovirus association was assigned to approximately 160 TCR beta chains.

Nominal health characterized the donors when sampled, though unrecorded immune exposures were likely. The PCR was carried out with 60 Vbeta primers and 13 Jbeta primers. TCRdb's table, derived via immunoSEQ multiplex PCR, lists solely in-frame clones and lacks some. In the table there are some 140,000 clones, around 81% of which are singletons. V gene TRBV5-1 combines with J gene TRBJ2-7; TRBD1 matches 8 bases. This TCR derives from a woman in her forties in good health and CMV-seropositive. Sequences were obtained from PBMCs. CDR3 sequence: CASSLGVTGAYEQYF. The CDR3 DNA follows: TGCGCCAGCAGCCTTGGGGTGACAGGGGCCTACGAGCAGTACTTC.